This TCR beta chain was sequenced in a study of somatic mutations in cytotoxic T cells in rheumatoid arthritis. Study details: Using a FACSAria II or Sony SH800, a portion of the V beta antibody-stained T-cell populations were flow-sorted at nearly 100% purity, and among those populations were V beta1+ cells that were then sequenced for TCRB.

Study-wide results and limits: For patients with rheumatoid arthritis, CD8+ clonality went up with age, while healthy controls showed no such change.

Germline V CDR1 and CDR2: MNHEY, SMNVEV (reference sequence). The CDR3 has 15 residues. V gave up 8 bases and J gave up 3 bases; unmatched junction bases: 11. Of note for this clone: The antigen is not known.

Libraries were prepared by immunoSEQ multiplex PCR; TCRdb keeps only in-frame clonotypes and omits some of them. The sample includes approximately 11,000 clones, roughly 74% of them seen just once. The receptor comes from a woman between 35 and 50 years old in good health. The chain employs TRBV27 and TRBJ2-5; TRBD2 matches 8 bases. Sequenced material: CD8+ T cells sorted from blood. CDR3 in amino acids: CASWTGGLLKETQYF. Written as DNA, the CDR3 is TGTGCCAGCTGGACGGGGGGGCTACTAAAAGAGACCCAGTACTTC.